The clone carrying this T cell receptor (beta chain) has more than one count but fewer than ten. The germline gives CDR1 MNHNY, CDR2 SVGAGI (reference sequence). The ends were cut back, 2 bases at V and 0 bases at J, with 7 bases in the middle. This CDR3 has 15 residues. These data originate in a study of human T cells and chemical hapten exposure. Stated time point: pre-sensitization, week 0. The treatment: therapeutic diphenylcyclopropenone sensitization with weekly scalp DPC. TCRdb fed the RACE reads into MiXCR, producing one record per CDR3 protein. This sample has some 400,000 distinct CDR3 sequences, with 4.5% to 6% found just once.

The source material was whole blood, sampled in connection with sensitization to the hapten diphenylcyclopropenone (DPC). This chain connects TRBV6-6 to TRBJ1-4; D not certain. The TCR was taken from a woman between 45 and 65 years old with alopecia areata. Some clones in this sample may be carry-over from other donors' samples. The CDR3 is CASSYPAATNEKLFF. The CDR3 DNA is TGTGCCAGCAGTTACCCAGCTGCAACTAATGAAAAACTGTTTTTT.